This is a list of T cell receptor beta chains from one sample in a study of blood T cell repertoires in COVID-19. Sequencing was performed with immunoSEQ multiplex PCR; in TCRdb, only in-frame clones are kept and a portion is missing. The sample consists of about 200,000 clones, about 85% of them appearing once. The sample comprised peripheral blood. Receptors originate from a man in his fifties or sixties with active or convalescent COVID-19. CDR3s include the opening cysteine and the closing phenylalanine or tryptophan. A D gene is named only where the DNA matches it firmly. Only some rows state a clone size, as once, few, many or a class for expanded clones.

.	.	TRBV30	TRBJ2-3	CAWNIGGTTDTQYF	TGTGCCTGGAACATTGGGGGGACCACAGATACGCAGTATTTT
TRBD1	.	TRBV27	TRBJ2-5	CASSFRDSQETQYF	TGTGCCAGCAGTTTCCGGGACAGCCAAGAGACCCAGTACTTC
.	few	TRBV5-1	TRBJ2-2	CASSTTGGGRTGELFF	TGCGCCAGCAGCACCACAGGGGGAGGGCGGACCGGGGAGCTGTTTTTT
.	.	TRBV24-1	TRBJ2-2	CATSDPGLFGELFF	TGTGCCACCAGTGATCCGGGACTGTTCGGGGAGCTGTTTTTT
TRBD1	.	TRBV5-1	TRBJ1-4	CASSPDRGGDEKLFF	TGCGCCAGCAGCCCCGACAGGGGGGGGGACGAAAAACTGTTTTTT
TRBD2	.	TRBV9	TRBJ2-7	CASSVTGGGYEQYF	TGTGCCAGCAGCGTAACGGGCGGGGGCTACGAGCAGTACTTC
TRBD1	.	TRBV30	TRBJ2-6	CACRPGTGISGANVLTF	TGTGCCTGTCGTCCGGGGACAGGCATCTCTGGGGCCAACGTCCTGACTTTC
.	.	TRBV6-5	TRBJ2-1	CASSLPGGNEQFF	TGTGCCAGCAGCCTACCTGGCGGCAATGAGCAGTTCTTC
TRBD1	.	TRBV5-1	TRBJ1-2	CASSEGQGAGYGYTF	TGCGCCAGCAGCGAGGGACAGGGGGCTGGGTATGGCTACACCTTC
TRBD1	once	TRBV5-1	TRBJ2-1	CASSLARQGAGEQFF	TGCGCCAGCAGCTTGGCAAGGCAGGGGGCCGGAGAGCAGTTCTTC
.	.	TRBV6-2/TRBV6-3	TRBJ1-2	CASSYVANYGYTF	TGTGCCAGCAGTTACGTAGCTAACTATGGCTACACCTTC
.	.	TRBV19	TRBJ1-1	CASSGSTEAFF	TGTGCCAGTAGTGGCAGTACTGAAGCTTTCTTT
.	once	TRBV19	TRBJ2-5	CASSSGAAGGTQYF	TGTGCCAGTAGTAGTGGCGCCGCCGGAGGGACCCAGTACTTC
TRBD1	.	TRBV15	TRBJ2-7	CATSRDRVVYEQYF	TGTGCCACCAGCCGGGACAGGGTAGTGTACGAGCAGTACTTC
.	.	TRBV11-2	TRBJ1-2	CASSLDQLGVYGYTF	TGTGCCAGCAGCTTAGATCAATTAGGGGTATACGGCTACACCTTC
TRBD1	.	TRBV5-4	TRBJ2-1	CASSFGDRDNNEQFF	TGTGCCAGCAGCTTCGGGGACAGGGATAACAATGAGCAGTTCTTC
.	.	TRBV2	TRBJ1-4	CASSERTNEKLFF	TGTGCCAGCAGTGAACGCACAAATGAAAAACTGTTTTTT
.	.	TRBV19	TRBJ1-5	CASSIAGLNQPQHF	TGTGCCAGTAGTATTGCCGGACTCAATCAGCCCCAGCATTTT
.	.	TRBV5-1	TRBJ2-3	CASSLATGESTDTQYF	TGCGCCAGCAGCTTGGCGACTGGAGAAAGCACAGATACGCAGTATTTT
TRBD1	.	TRBV9	TRBJ1-1	CASTATGSSTEAFF	TGTGCCAGCACCGCGACAGGGAGTTCCACTGAAGCTTTCTTT
TRBD1	.	TRBV3-1/TRBV3-2	TRBJ1-6	CASSQTGQVNSPLHF	TGTGCCAGCAGCCAGACCGGACAGGTTAATTCACCCCTCCACTTT
TRBD1	few	TRBV18	TRBJ1-5	CASSPTGVINQPQHF	TGTGCCAGCTCACCAACAGGGGTTATCAATCAGCCCCAGCATTTT
TRBD1	.	TRBV27	TRBJ2-1	CASSRDRPNTYHNNEQFF	TGTGCCAGCAGCCGGGACAGGCCAAACACATACCATAACAATGAGCAGTTCTTC
.	.	TRBV9	TRBJ2-3	CASSASSTDTQYF	TGTGCCAGCAGCGCCTCTAGCACAGATACGCAGTATTTT
.	.	TRBV5-4	TRBJ1-3	CASSSQQGNTIYF	TGTGCCAGCAGCTCCCAACAGGGAAACACCATATATTTT
TRBD1	.	TRBV5-6	TRBJ1-2	CASSIWDRAAQGYTF	TGTGCCAGCAGCATATGGGACAGGGCAGCGCAAGGCTACACCTTC
.	.	TRBV24-1	TRBJ1-5	CATSDGGFNQPQHF	TGTGCCACCAGTGATGGGGGGTTTAATCAGCCCCAGCATTTT
TRBD1	once	TRBV3-1/TRBV3-2	TRBJ2-7	CASRTGGTYEQYF	TGTGCCAGCAGGACAGGGGGGACCTACGAGCAGTACTTC